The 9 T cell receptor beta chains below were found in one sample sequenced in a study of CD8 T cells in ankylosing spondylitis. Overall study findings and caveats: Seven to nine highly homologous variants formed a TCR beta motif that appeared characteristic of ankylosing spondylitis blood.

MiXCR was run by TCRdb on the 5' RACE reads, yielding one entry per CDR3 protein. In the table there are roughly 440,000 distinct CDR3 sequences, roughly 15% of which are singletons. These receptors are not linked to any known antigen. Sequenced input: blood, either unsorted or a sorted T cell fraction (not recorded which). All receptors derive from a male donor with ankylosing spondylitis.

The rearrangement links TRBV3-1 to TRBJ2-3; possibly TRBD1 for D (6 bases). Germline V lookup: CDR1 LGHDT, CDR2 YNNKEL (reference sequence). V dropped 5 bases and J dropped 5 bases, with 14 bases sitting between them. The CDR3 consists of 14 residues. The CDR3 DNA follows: TGTGCCAGCAGCACCGCCAGGGACAAAGATACGCAGTATTTT. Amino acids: CASSTARDKDTQYF.

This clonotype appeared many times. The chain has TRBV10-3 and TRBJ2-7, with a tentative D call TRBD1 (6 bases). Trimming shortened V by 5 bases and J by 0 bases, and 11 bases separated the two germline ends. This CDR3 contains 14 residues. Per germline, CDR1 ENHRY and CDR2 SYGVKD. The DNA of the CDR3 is TGTGCCATCAGTACCGGGACACTCTCCTACGAGCAGTACTTC. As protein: CAISTGTLSYEQYF.

CDR3 nucleotide sequence: TGTGCCAGTGTAAGGCGGGCGAACTCCTACAATGAGCAGTTCTTC. Translating it yields CASVRRANSYNEQFF. This chain links TRBV6-1 with TRBJ2-1; D possibly corresponds to TRBD2 (5 bases). The CDR3 has 15 amino acids. The germline CDR1 and CDR2 sequences are MNHNS and SASEGT. The V end was cut by 9 bases, the J end by 0 bases, with 15 bases between.

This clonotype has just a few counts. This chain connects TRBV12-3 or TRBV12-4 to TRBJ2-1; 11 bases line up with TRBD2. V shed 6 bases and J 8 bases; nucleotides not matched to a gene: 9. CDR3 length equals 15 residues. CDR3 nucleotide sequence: TGTGCCAGCAGGGGAACTAGCGGGAGCCTAGATGAGCAGTTCTTC. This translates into CASRGTSGSLDEQFF.

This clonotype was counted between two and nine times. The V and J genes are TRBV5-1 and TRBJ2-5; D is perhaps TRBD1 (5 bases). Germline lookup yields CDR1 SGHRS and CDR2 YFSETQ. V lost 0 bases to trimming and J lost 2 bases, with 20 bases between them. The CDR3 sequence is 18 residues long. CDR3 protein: CASSLGGGYGKFQETQYF. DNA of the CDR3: TGCGCCAGCAGCTTGGGGGGCGGTTATGGAAAGTTTCAAGAGACCCAGTACTTC.

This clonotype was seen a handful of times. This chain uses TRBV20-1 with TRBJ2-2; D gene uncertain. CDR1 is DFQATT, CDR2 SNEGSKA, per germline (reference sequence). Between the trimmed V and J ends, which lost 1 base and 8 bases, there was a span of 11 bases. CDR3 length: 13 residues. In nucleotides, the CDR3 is TGCAGTGCTAGAGTCACCCAAGTTGGGGAGCTGTTTTTT. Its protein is CSARVTQVGELFF.

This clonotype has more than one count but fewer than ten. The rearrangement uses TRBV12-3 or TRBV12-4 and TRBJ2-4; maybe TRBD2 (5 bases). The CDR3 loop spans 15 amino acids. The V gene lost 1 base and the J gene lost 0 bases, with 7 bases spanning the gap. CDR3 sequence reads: CASSLGGIAKNIQYF. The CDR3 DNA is TGTGCCAGCAGTTTAGGAGGGATAGCCAAAAACATTCAGTACTTC.

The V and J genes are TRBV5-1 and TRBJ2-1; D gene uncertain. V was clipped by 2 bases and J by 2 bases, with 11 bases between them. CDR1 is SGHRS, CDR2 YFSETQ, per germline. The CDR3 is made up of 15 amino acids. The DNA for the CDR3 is TGCGCCAGCAGCTTTGGCCGCCCTACCTACAATGAGCAGTTCTTC. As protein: CASSFGRPTYNEQFF.

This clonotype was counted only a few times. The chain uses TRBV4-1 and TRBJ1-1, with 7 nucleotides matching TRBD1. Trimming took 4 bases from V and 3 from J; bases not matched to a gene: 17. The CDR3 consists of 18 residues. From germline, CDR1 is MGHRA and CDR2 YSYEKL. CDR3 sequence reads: CASSLTPGQTRGYTEAFF. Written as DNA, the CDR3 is TGCGCCAGCAGCCTGACCCCGGGACAGACGAGGGGTTACACTGAAGCTTTCTTT.